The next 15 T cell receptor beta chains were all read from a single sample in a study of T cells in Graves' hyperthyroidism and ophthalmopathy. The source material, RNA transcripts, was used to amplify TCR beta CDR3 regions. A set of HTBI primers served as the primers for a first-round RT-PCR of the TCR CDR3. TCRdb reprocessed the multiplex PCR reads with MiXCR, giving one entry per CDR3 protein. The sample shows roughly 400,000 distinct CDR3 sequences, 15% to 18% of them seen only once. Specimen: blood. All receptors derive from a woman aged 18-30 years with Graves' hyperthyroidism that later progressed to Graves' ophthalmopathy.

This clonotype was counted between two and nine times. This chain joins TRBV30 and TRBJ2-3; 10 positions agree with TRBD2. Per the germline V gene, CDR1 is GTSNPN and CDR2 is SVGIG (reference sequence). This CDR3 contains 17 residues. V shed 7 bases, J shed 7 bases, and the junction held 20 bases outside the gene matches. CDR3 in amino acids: CASAGEAVAGGTYTQYF. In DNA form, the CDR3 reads TGTGCCTCAGCAGGGGAGGCGGTAGCGGGAGGAACATATACGCAGTATTTT.

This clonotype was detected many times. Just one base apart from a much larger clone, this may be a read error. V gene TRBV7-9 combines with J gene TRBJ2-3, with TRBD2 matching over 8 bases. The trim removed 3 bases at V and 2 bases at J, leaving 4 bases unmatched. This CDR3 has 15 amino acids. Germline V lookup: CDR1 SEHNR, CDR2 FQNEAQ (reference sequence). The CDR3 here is CASSFTSGNTDTQYF. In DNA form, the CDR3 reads TGTGCCAGCAGCTTTACTAGCGGAAACACAGATACGCAGTATTTT.

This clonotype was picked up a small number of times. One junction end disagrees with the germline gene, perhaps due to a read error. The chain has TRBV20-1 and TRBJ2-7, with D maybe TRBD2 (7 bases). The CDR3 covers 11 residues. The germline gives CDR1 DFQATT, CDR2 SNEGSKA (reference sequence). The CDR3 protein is CSATGDYGQYF. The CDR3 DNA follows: TGCAGTGCTACAGGGGACTACGGGCAGTACTTC.

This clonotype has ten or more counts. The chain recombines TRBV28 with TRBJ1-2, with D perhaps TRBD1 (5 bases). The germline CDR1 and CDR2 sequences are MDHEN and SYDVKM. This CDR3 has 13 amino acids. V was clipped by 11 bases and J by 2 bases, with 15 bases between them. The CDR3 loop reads CASWGSPNYGYTF. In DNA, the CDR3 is TGTGCCTCTTGGGGGTCCCCCAACTATGGCTACACCTTC.

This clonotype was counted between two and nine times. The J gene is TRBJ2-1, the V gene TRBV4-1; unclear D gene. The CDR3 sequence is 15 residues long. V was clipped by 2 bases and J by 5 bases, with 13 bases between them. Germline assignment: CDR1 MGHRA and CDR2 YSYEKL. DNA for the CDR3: TGCGCCAGCAGCCAATATTACCAATCCCACAATGAGCAGTTCTTC. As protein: CASSQYYQSHNEQFF.

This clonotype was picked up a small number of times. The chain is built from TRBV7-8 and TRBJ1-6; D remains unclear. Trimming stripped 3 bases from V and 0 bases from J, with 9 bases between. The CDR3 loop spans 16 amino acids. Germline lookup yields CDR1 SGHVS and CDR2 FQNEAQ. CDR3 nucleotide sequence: TGTGCCAGCAGCTTTATGGCCAGCTCCTATAATTCACCCCTCCACTTT. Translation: CASSFMASSYNSPLHF.

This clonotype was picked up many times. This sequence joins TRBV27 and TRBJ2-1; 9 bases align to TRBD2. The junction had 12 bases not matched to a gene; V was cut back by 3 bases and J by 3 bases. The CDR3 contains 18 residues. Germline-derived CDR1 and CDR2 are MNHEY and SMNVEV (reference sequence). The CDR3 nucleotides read TGTGCCAGCAGTTTGTTTTTGGCGGGAGGGCCGGTCTACAATGAGCAGTTCTTC. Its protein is CASSLFLAGGPVYNEQFF.

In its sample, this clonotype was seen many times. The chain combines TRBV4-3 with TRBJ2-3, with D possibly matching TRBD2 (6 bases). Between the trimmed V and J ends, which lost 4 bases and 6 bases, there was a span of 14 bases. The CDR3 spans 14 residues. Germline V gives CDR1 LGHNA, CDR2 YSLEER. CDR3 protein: CASSRDGGKDTQYF. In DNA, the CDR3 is TGCGCCAGCAGCCGAGATGGGGGGAAGGATACGCAGTATTTT.

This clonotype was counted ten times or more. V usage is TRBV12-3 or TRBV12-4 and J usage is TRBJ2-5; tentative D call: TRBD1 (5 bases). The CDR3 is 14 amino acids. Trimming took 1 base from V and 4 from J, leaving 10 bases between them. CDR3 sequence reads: CASSLVQGTETQYF. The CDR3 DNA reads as TGTGCCAGCAGTTTAGTTCAGGGCACAGAGACCCAGTACTTC.

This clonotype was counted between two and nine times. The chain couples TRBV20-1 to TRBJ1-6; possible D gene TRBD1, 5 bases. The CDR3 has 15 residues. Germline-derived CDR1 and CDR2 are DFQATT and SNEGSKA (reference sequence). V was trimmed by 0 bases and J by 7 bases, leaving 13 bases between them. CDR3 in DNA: TGCAGTGCTAGAGAACCCGCAGGGCGAAATTCACCCCTCCACTTT. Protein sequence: CSAREPAGRNSPLHF.

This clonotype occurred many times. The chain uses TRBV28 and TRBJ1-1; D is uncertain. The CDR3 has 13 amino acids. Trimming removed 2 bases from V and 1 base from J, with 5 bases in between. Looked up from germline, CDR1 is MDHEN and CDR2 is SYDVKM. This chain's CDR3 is CASSLLQNTEAFF. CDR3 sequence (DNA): TGTGCCAGCAGTTTACTCCAGAACACTGAAGCTTTCTTT.

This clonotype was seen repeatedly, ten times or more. This CDR3 reads CASSPEREGRYEQYF. CDR3 bases: TGTGCCAGCAGTCCAGAGCGGGAGGGCCGCTACGAGCAGTACTTC. The chain combines TRBV28 with TRBJ2-7, with 10 bases fitting TRBD2. The CDR3 consists of 15 residues. V shed 5 bases and J 3 bases; nucleotides not matched to a gene: 7. The germline V gene encodes CDR1 MDHEN and CDR2 SYDVKM.

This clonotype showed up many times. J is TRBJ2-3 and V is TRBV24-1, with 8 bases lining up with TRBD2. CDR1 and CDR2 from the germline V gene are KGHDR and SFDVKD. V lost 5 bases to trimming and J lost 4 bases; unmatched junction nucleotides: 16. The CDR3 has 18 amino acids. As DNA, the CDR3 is TGTGCCACCAGTGTACAGTTGGAGCGGGAGAGGGGCCCAGATACGCAGTATTTT. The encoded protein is CATSVQLERERGPDTQYF.

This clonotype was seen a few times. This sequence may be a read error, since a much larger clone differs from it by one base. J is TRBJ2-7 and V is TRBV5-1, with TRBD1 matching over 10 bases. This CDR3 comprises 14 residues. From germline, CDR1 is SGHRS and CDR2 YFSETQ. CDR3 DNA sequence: TGCACCAGCAGGCTCGGGACAGGGGACTACGAGCAGTACTTC. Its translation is CTSRLGTGDYEQYF. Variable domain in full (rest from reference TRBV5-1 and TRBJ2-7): KAGVTQTPRYLIKTRGQQVTLSCSPISGHRSVSWYQQTPGQGLQFLFEYFSETQRNKGNFPGRFSGRQFSNSRSEMNVSTLELGDSALYLCTSRLGTGDYEQYFGPGTRLTVT.

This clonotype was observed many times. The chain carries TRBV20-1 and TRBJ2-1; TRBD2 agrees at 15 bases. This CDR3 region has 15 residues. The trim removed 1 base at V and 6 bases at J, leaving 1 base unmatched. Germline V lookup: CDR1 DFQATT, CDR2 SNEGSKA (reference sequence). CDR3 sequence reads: CSARGTSGRGNEQFF. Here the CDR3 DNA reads TGCAGTGCTAGAGGGACTAGCGGGAGGGGCAATGAGCAGTTCTTC.